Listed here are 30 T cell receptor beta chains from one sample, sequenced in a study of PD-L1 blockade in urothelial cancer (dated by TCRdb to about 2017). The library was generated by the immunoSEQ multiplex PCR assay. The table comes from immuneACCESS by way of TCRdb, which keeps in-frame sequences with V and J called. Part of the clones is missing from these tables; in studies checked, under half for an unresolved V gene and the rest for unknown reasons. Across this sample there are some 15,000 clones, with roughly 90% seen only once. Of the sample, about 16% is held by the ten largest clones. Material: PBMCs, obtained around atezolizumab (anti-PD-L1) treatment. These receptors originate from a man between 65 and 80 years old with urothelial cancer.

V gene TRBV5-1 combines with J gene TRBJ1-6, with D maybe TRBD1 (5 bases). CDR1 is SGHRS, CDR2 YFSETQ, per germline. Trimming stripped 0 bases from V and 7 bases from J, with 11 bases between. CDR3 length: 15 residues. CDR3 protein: CASSLAGNGNSPLHF. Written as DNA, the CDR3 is TGCGCCAGCAGCTTGGCAGGGAATGGGAATTCACCCCTCCACTTT.

The CDR3 coding sequence is TGTGCCAGCAGCCAAGAGAGGGTATTATCTGGAAACACCATATATTTT. It encodes CASSQERVLSGNTIYF. V and J are TRBV4-2 and TRBJ1-3; D remains ambiguous. Trimming shortened V by 0 bases and J by 1 base, and 10 bases separated the two germline ends. This CDR3 comprises 16 residues. Germline loops: CDR1 LGHNA, CDR2 YNFKEQ.

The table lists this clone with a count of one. CDR3 DNA: TGTGCCAGCAGTTGGGGGACTGGTTATGGCTACACCTTC. This translates into CASSWGTGYGYTF. This sequence joins TRBV6-5 and TRBJ1-2; the D gene is possibly TRBD1 (5 bases). V was clipped by 4 bases and J by 5 bases, with 11 bases between them. The CDR3 loop spans 13 amino acids. CDR1 and CDR2 from the germline V gene are MNHEY and SVGAGI.

DNA of the CDR3: TGTGCCAGCAGTCTAAACAGACGGCCCTACGAGCAGTACTTC. This gives the protein CASSLNRRPYEQYF. The genes are TRBV28 and TRBJ2-7; D call uncertain. CDR1 is MDHEN and CDR2 is SYDVKM in the germline V gene. Trimming pared 5 bases from V and 2 bases from J, leaving 13 bases between. CDR3 length: 14 amino acids. The whole variable domain, remainder taken from reference TRBV28 and TRBJ2-7, is DVKVTQSSRYLVKRTGEKVFLECVQDMDHENMFWYRQDPGLGLRLIYFSYDVKMKEKGDIPEGYSVSREKKERFSLILESASTNQTSMYLCASSLNRRPYEQYFGPGTRLTVT.

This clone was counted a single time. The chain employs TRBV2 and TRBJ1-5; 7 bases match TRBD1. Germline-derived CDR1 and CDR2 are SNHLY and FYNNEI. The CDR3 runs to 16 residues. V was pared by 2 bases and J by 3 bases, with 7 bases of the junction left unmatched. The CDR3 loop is CASSERGRQTNQPQHF. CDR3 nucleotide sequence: TGTGCCAGCAGTGAAAGGGGGCGGCAGACCAATCAGCCCCAGCATTTT.

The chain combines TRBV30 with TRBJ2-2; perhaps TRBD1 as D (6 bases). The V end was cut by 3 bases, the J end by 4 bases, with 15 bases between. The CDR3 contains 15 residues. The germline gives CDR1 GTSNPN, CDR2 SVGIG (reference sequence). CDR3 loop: CAWRKQGGATGELFF. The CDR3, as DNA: TGTGCCTGGAGGAAACAAGGGGGAGCCACCGGGGAGCTGTTTTTT.

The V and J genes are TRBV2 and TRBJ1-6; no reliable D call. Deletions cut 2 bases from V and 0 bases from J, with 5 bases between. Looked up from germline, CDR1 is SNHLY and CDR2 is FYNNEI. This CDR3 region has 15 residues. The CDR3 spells CASSEPSSYNSPLHF. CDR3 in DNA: TGTGCCAGCAGTGAACCCAGCTCCTATAATTCACCCCTCCACTTT.

The CDR3: CASSLATGNTEAFF. The DNA of the CDR3 is TGCGCCAGCAGCTTGGCGACGGGGAACACTGAAGCTTTCTTT. The J gene is TRBJ1-1, the V gene TRBV5-1; D gene unclear. Germline lookup yields CDR1 SGHRS and CDR2 YFSETQ. Between the trimmed V and J ends, which lost 0 bases and 1 base, there was a span of 7 bases. The CDR3 has 14 amino acids.

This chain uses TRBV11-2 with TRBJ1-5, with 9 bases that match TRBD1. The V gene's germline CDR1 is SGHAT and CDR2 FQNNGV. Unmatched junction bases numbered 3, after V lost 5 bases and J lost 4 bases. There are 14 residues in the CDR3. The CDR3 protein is CASSGDRANQPQHF. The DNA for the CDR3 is TGTGCCAGCAGCGGGGACAGGGCTAATCAGCCCCAGCATTTT. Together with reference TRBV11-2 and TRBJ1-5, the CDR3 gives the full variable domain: EAGVAQSPRYKIIEKRQSVAFWCNPISGHATLYWYQQILGQGPKLLIQFQNNGVVDDSQLPKDRFSAERLKGVDSTLKIQPAKLEDSAVYLCASSGDRANQPQHFGDGTRLSIL.

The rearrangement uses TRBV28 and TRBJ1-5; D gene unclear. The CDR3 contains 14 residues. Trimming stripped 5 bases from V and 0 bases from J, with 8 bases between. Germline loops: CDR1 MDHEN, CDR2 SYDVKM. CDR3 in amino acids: CASSLYFSNQPQHF. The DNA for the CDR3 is TGTGCCAGCAGTCTTTACTTTAGCAATCAGCCCCAGCATTTT.

The CDR3 reads CASSERQGFGEKLFF. The CDR3 bases are TGTGCCAGCAGTGAGAGACAGGGCTTTGGTGAAAAACTGTTTTTT. The rearrangement links TRBV2 to TRBJ1-4; 7 nucleotides line up with TRBD1. Germline V CDR1 and CDR2: SNHLY, FYNNEI. With 3 bases clipped from V and 7 bases from J, the junction kept 8 bases outside the gene matches. The CDR3 has 15 amino acids.

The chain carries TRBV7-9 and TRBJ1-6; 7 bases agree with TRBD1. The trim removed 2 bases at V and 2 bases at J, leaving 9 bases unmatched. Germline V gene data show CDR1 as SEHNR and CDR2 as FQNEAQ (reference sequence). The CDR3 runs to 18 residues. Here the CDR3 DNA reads TGTGCCAGCAGCTTATTTGGCGCGACAGGGACCTATAATTCACCCCTCCACTTT. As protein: CASSLFGATGTYNSPLHF.

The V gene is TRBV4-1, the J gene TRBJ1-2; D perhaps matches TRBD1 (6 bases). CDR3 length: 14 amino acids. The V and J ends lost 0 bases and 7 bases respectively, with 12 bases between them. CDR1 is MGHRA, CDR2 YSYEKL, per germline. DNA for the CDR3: TGCGCCAGCAGCCAAGAGACAGGCAGGTTTGGCTACACCTTC. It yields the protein CASSQETGRFGYTF.

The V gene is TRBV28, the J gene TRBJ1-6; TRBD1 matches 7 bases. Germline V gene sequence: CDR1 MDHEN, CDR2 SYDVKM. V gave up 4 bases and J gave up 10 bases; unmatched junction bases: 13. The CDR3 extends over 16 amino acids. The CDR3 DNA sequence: TGTGCCAGCAGTTCCGGGGACAGCGCCCGGGGCTCACCCCTCCACTTT. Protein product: CASSSGDSARGSPLHF.

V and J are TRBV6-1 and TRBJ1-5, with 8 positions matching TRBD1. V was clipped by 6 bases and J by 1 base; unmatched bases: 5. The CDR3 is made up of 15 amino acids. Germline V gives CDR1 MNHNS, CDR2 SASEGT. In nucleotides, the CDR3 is TGTGCCAGCAGCGGGGACAGGAGAAGCAATCAGCCCCAGCATTTT. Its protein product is CASSGDRRSNQPQHF.

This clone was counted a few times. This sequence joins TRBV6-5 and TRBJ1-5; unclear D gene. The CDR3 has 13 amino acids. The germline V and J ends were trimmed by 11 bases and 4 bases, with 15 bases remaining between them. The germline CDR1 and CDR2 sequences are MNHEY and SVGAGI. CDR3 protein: CAAQAGLNQPQHF. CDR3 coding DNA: TGTGCCGCCCAAGCGGGTTTAAATCAGCCCCAGCATTTT.

The CDR3 sequence: CASSLGILRGSSYEQYF. The DNA for the CDR3 is TGTGCCAGCAGCTTAGGGATTTTACGGGGATCTTCCTACGAGCAGTACTTC. This chain joins TRBV11-2 and TRBJ2-7; tentative D call: TRBD2 (5 bases). The germline V gene has CDR1 SGHAT and CDR2 FQNNGV. The CDR3 is made up of 17 amino acids. Trimming pared 1 base from V and 1 base from J, leaving 17 bases between.

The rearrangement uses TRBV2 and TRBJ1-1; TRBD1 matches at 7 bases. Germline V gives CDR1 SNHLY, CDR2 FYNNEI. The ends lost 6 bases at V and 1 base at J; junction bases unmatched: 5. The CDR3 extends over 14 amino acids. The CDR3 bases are TGTGCCAGCAGCTACAGGGGTCGGAACACTGAAGCTTTCTTT. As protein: CASSYRGRNTEAFF.

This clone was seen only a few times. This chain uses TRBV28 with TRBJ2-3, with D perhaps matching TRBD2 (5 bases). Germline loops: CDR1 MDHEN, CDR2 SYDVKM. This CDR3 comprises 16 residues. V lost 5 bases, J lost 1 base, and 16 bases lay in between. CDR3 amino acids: CASSELDGSRTDTQYF. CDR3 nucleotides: TGTGCCAGCAGTGAACTAGACGGCTCTCGCACAGATACGCAGTATTTT.

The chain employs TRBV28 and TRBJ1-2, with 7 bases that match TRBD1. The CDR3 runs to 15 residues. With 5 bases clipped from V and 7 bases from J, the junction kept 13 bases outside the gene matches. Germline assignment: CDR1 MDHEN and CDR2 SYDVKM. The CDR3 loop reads CASSPPTGKVGGYTF. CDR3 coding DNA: TGTGCCAGCAGTCCCCCGACAGGGAAGGTCGGTGGCTACACCTTC.

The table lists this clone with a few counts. The CDR3 sequence is CASNPGQHNEQFF. The CDR3 DNA follows: TGTGCCAGCAACCCGGGACAGCACAATGAGCAGTTCTTC. This rearrangement joins TRBV7-9 to TRBJ2-1; 7 bases align to TRBD1. J was trimmed by 5 bases and V by 7 bases; bases with no gene match: 5. The CDR3 contains 13 residues. Germline V lookup: CDR1 SEHNR, CDR2 FQNEAQ (reference sequence).

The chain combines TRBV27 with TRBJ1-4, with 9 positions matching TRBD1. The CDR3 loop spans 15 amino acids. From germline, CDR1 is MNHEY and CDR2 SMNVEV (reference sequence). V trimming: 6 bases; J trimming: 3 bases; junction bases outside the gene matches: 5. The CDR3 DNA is TGTGCCAGCAGACCGGACAGGGGTGCTAATGAAAAACTGTTTTTT. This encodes CASRPDRGANEKLFF.

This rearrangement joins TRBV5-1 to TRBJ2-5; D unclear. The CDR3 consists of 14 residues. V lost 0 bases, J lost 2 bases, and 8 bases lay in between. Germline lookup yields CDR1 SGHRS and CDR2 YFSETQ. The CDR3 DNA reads TGCGCCAGCAGCTTGGACCGGGTGCAAGAGACCCAGTACTTC. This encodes CASSLDRVQETQYF.

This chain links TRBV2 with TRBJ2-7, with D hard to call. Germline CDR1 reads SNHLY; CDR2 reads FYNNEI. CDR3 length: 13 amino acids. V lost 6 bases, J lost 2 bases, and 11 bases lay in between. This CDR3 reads CASRRDKTYEQYF. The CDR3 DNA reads TGTGCCAGCAGAAGAGACAAAACCTACGAGCAGTACTTC.

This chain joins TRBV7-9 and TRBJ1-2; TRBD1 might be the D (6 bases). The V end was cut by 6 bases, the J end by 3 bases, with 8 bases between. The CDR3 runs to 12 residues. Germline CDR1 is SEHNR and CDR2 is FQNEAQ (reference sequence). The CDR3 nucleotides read TGTGCCAGCAGGGACAGCCACTATGGCTACACCTTC. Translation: CASRDSHYGYTF.

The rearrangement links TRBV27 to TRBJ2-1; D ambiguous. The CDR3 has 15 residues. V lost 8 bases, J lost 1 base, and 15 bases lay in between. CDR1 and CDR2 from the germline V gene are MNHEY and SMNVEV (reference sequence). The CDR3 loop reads CASRSRAPSYNEQFF. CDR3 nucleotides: TGTGCCAGCCGATCTAGAGCCCCATCCTACAATGAGCAGTTCTTC.

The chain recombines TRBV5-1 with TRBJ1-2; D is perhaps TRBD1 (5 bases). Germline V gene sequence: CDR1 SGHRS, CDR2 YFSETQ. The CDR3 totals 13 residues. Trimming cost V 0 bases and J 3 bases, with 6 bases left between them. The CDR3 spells CASSLGGDYGYTF. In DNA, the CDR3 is TGCGCCAGCAGCTTGGGGGGGGACTATGGCTACACCTTC.

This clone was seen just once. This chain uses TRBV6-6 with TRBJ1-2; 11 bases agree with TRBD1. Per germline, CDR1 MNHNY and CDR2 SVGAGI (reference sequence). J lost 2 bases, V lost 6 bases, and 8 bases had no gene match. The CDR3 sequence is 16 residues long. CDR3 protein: CASRGTGGERNYGYTF. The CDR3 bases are TGTGCCAGCAGGGGGACAGGGGGAGAGAGAAACTATGGCTACACCTTC.

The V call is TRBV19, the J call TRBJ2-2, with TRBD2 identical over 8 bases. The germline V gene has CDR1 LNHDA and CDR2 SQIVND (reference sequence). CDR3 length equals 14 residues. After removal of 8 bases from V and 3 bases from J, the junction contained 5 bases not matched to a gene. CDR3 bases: TGTGCCAGTCGGGGGGGTATCTACACCGGGGAGCTGTTTTTT. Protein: CASRGGIYTGELFF.

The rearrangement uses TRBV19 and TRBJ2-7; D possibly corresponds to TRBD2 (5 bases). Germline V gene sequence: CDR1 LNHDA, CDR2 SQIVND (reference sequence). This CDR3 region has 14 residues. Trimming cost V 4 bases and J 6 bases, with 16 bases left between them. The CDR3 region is CASSNPGDTVEQYF. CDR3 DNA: TGTGCCAGTAGTAACCCCGGGGATACCGTCGAGCAGTACTTC.